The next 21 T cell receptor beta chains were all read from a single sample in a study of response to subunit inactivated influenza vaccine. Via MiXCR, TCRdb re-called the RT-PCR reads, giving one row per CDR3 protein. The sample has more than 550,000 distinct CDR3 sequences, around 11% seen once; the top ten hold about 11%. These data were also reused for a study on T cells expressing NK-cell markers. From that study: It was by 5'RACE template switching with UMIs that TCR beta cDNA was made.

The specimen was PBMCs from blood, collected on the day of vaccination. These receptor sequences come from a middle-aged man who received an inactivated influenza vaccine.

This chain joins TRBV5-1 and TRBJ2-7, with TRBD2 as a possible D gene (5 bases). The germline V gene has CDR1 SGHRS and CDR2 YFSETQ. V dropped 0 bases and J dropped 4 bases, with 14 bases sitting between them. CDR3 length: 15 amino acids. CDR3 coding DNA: TGCGCCAGCAGCTTGGAGGGTACTAGAGGATACGAGCAGTACTTC. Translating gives CASSLEGTRGYEQYF.

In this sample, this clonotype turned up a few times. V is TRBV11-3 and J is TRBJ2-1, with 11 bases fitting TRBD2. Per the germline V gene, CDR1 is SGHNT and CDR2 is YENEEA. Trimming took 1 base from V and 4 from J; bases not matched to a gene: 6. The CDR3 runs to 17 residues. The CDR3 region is CASSLGGASGRYNEQFF. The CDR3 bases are TGTGCCAGCAGCTTAGGAGGGGCTAGCGGGAGGTACAATGAGCAGTTCTTC.

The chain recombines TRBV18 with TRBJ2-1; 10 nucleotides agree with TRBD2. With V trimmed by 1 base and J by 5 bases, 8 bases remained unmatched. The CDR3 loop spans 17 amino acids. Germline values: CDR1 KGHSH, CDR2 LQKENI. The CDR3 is CASSPRLGTSENNEQFF. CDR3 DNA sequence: TGTGCCAGCTCACCACGGCTCGGGACTAGCGAGAACAATGAGCAGTTCTTC.

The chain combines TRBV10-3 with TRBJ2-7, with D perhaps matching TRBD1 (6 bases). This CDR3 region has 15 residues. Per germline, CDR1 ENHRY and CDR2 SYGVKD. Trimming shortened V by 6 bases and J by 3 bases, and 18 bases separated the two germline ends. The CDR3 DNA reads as TGTGCCATCAGGGGGGCAGTCCCCGGTCACTACGAGCAGTACTTC. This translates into CAIRGAVPGHYEQYF.

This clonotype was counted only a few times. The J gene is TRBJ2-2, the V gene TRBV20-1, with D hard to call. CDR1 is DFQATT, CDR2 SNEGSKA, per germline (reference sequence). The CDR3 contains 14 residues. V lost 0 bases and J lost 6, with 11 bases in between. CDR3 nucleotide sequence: TGCAGTGCTAGAGAAGGATCCCGTCCCGGGGAGCTGTTTTTT. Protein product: CSAREGSRPGELFF.

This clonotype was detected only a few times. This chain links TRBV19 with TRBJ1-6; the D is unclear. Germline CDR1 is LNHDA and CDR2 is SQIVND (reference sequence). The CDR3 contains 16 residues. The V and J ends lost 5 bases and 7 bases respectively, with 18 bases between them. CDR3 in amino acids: CASSPLGLSGNSPLHF. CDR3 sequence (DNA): TGTGCCAGTAGTCCCCTCGGACTCTCTGGCAATTCACCCCTCCACTTT.

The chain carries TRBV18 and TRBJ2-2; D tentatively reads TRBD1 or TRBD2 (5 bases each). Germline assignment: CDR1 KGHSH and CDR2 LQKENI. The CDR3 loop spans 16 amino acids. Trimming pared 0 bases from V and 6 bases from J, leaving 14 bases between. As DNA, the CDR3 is TGTGCCAGCTCACCACCGGAGAGGGGACGCGCCGGGGAGCTGTTTTTT. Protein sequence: CASSPPERGRAGELFF.

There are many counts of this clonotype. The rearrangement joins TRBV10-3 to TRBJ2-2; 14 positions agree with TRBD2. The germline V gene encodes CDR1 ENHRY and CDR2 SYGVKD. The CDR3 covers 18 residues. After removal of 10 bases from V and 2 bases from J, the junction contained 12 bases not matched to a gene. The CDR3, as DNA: TGTGCCACGAAAGATCCGGGACTAGCGGGAGCAAACACCGGGGAGCTGTTTTTT. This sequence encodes CATKDPGLAGANTGELFF.

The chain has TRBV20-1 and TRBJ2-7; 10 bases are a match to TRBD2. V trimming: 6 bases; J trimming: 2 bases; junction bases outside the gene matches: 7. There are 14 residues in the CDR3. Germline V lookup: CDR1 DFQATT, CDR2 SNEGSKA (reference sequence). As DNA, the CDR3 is TGCAGTGCCCTATCGAGCGGGAGGGCCTACGAGCAGTACTTC. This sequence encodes CSALSSGRAYEQYF.

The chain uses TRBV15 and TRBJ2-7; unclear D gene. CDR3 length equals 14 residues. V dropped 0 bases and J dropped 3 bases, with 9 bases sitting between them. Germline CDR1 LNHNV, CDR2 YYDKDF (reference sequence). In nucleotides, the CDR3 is TGTGCCACCAGCAGAGAAATTGGGCTCTACGAGCAGTACTTC. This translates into CATSREIGLYEQYF.

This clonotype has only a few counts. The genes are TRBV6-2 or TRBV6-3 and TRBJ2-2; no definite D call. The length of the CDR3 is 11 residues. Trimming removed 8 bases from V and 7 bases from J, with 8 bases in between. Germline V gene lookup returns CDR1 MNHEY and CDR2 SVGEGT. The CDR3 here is CASHFNGELFF. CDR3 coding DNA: TGTGCCAGCCACTTTAACGGGGAGCTGTTTTTT.

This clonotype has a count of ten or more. CDR3 bases: TGTGCCAGCAGTTTATTAGGGGGCCGGTACGAGCAGTACTTC. It encodes CASSLLGGRYEQYF. The chain has TRBV27 and TRBJ2-7; TRBD1 agrees at 7 bases. V lost 1 base, J lost 4 bases, and 4 bases stayed unmatched. The CDR3 is 14 amino acids. Germline loops: CDR1 MNHEY, CDR2 SMNVEV (reference sequence).

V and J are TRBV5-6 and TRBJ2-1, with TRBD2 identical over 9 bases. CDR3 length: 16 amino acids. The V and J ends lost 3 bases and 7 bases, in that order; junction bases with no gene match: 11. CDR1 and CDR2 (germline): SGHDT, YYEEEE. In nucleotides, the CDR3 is TGTGCCAGCAGCTATCTTTCTGCGGGGGGGCCTAATGAGCAGTTCTTC. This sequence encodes CASSYLSAGGPNEQFF. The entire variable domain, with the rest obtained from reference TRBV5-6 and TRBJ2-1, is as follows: DAGVTQSPTHLIKTRGQQVTLRCSPKSGHDTVSWYQQALGQGPQFIFQYYEEEERQRGNFPDRFSGHQFPNYSSELNVNALLLGDSALYLCASSYLSAGGPNEQFFGPGTRLTVL.

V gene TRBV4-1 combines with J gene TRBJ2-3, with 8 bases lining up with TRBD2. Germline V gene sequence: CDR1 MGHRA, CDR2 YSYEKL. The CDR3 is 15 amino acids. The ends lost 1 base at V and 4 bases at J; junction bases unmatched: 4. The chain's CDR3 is CASSQVGTRPDTQYF. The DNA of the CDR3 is TGCGCCAGCAGCCAAGTCGGGACTAGGCCAGATACGCAGTATTTT.

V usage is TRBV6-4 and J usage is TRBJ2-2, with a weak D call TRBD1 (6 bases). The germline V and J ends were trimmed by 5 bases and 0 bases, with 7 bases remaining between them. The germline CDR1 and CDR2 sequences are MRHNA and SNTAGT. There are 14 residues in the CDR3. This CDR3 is CASSRQANTGELFF. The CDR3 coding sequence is TGTGCCAGCAGTAGACAGGCGAACACCGGGGAGCTGTTTTTT.

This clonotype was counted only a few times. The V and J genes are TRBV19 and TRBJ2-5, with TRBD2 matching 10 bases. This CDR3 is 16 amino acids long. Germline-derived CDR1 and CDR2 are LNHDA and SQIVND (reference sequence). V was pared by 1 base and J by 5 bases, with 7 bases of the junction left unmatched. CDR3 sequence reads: CASSIAHGTSDETQYF. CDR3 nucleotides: TGTGCCAGTAGTATAGCCCATGGGACTAGCGATGAGACCCAGTACTTC.

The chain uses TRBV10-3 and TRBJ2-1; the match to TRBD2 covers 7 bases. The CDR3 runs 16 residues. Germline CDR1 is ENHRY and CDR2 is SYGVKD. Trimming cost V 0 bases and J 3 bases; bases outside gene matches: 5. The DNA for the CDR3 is TGTGCCATCAGTGAGTCGACCGCGGGAGACTACAATGAGCAGTTCTTC. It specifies CAISESTAGDYNEQFF.

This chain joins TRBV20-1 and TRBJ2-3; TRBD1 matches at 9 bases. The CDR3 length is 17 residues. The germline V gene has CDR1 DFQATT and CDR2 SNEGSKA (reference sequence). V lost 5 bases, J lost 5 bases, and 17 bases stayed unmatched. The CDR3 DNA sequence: TGCAGTGCTTCTTCCGGGACAGGGATTGGAGTGTTAGATACGCAGTATTTT. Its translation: CSASSGTGIGVLDTQYF.

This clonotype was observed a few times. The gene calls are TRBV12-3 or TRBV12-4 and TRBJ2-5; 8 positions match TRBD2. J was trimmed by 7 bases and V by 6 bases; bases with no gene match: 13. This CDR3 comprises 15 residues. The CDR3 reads CASSPSGLERGTQYF. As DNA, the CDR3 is TGTGCCAGCAGCCCATCGGGACTAGAACGCGGGACCCAGTACTTC.

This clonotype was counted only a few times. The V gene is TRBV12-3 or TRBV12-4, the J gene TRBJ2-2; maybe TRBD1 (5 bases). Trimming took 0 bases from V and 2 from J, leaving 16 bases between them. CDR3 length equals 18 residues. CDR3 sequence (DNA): TGTGCCAGCAGTTTAGCGCTGGGGCAGGGTGGTAACACCGGGGAGCTGTTTTTT. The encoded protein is CASSLALGQGGNTGELFF.

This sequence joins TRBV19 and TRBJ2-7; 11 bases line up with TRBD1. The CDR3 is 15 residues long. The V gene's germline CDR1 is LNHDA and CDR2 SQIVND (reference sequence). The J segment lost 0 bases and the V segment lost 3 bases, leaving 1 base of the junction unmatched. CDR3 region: CASSMGTGGSYEQYF. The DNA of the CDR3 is TGTGCCAGTAGTATGGGGACAGGGGGCTCCTACGAGCAGTACTTC.